Presented here are 7 T cell receptor beta chains from one specimen sequenced in a study of cytomegalovirus exposure and HLA in healthy donors. The PCR was carried out with 60 Vbeta primers and 13 Jbeta primers. Data came from immunoSEQ multiplex PCR; TCRdb stores just in-frame clones and leaves some out. The data contain around 150,000 clones, roughly 8.8% of them singletons. The sample comprised PBMCs. The source is a woman between 40 and 50 years old in good health and CMV-seropositive.

This clone came up a few times. This chain connects TRBV5-1 to TRBJ1-6, with TRBD1 as a possible D gene (6 bases). The ends were cut back, 4 bases at V and 10 bases at J, with 18 bases in the middle. The germline V gene encodes CDR1 SGHRS and CDR2 YFSETQ. The CDR3 sequence is 15 residues long. CDR3 amino acids: CASSGGQTLGSPLHF. The CDR3 bases are TGCGCCAGCAGCGGGGGACAAACCCTTGGATCACCCCTCCACTTT. The whole variable domain, remainder taken from reference TRBV5-1 and TRBJ1-6, is KAGVTQTPRYLIKTRGQQVTLSCSPISGHRSVSWYQQTPGQGLQFLFEYFSETQRNKGNFPGRFSGRQFSNSRSEMNVSTLELGDSALYLCASSGGQTLGSPLHFGNGTRLTVT.

The gene calls are TRBV9 and TRBJ2-1; no clear D. The V gene lost 0 bases and the J gene lost 5 bases, with 12 bases spanning the gap. Germline CDR1 and CDR2: SGDLS and YYNGEE. This CDR3 contains 15 residues. CDR3 nucleotides: TGTGCCAGCAGCGTAGCTACTTGGGCCGACAATGAGCAGTTCTTC. It codes for CASSVATWADNEQFF.

The chain recombines TRBV5-4 with TRBJ2-1; D is possibly TRBD2 (7 bases). Germline loops: CDR1 SGHNT, CDR2 YYREEE (reference sequence). V lost 4 bases, J lost 9 bases, and 11 bases lay in between. The CDR3 is made up of 12 amino acids. CDR3 sequence: CASSQGRGEQFF. CDR3 DNA sequence: TGTGCCAGCAGCCAGGGGAGGGGTGAGCAGTTCTTC.

The chain couples TRBV27 to TRBJ2-7, with TRBD2 matching 7 bases. The trim removed 3 bases at V and 3 bases at J, leaving 2 bases unmatched. This CDR3 has 13 residues. CDR1 MNHEY and CDR2 SMNVEV come from the germline V gene (reference sequence). This chain's CDR3 is CASSFSGGYEQYF. In nucleotides, the CDR3 is TGTGCCAGCAGTTTTTCGGGGGGCTACGAGCAGTACTTC.

This clone was observed a few times. The J gene is TRBJ1-1, the V gene TRBV6-5; D possibly corresponds to TRBD1 (6 bases). This CDR3 comprises 14 residues. Germline assignment: CDR1 MNHEY and CDR2 SVGAGI. V was trimmed by 2 bases and J by 5 bases, leaving 12 bases between them. CDR3 nucleotide sequence: TGTGCCAGCAGTTACAATCGACAGGTGACTGAAGCTTTCTTT. This sequence encodes CASSYNRQVTEAFF.

The chain uses TRBV2 and TRBJ2-2; 9 bases match TRBD1. The germline CDR1 and CDR2 sequences are SNHLY and FYNNEI. The CDR3 is made up of 15 amino acids. Trimming at V came to 10 bases and at J to 6 bases, leaving 12 bases not matched to a gene. The CDR3 DNA reads TGTGCCACCAAAGCCGGGACAGGGAGTCCCGGGGAGCTGTTTTTT. Amino acid sequence: CATKAGTGSPGELFF.

V is TRBV7-7 and J is TRBJ2-5, with 9 bases lining up with TRBD1. CDR1 and CDR2 from the germline V gene are SSHAT and FNYEAQ (reference sequence). This CDR3 spans 15 amino acids. The V segment lost 1 base and the J segment 1 base; nucleotides outside the gene matches: 1. This CDR3 reads CASSLVGQGQETQYF. As DNA, the CDR3 is TGTGCCAGCAGCTTAGTGGGACAGGGCCAAGAGACCCAGTACTTC.